This record concerns one T cell receptor (beta chain) sequence. The data stem from a study of cytomegalovirus exposure and HLA in healthy donors. The PCR was carried out with 60 Vbeta primers and 13 Jbeta primers. Original methodology: Later, 75 million to 100 million unique TCR beta chains were counted in an analysis, and about 10 million of them were shared. Generated by immunoSEQ multiplex PCR, the TCRdb table keeps only in-frame clones and is missing some. The DNA was the basis for D and trimming; V, J and clone size are from that table. The repertoire holds about 140,000 clones, with roughly 79% as singletons. The V gene lost 0 bases and the J gene lost 4 bases, with 16 bases spanning the gap. This CDR3 is 16 amino acids long. Germline CDR1 and CDR2: SGHRS and YFSETQ.

The TCR comes from a woman between 40 and 55 years old in good health and CMV-seronegative. The specimen sequenced was PBMCs. V and J are TRBV5-1 and TRBJ2-5, with D possibly matching TRBD1 (5 bases). The CDR3 DNA is TGCGCCAGCAGCTTGGCCGTTACAGGATACCTAGAGACCCAGTACTTC. This gives the protein CASSLAVTGYLETQYF.